This paragraph covers one T cell receptor beta chain sequence. No antigen is known for it. V dropped 1 base and J dropped 4 bases, with 10 bases sitting between them. The length of the CDR3 is 14 residues. Germline-derived CDR1 and CDR2 are SGHVS and FQNEAQ. Authors' processing steps: Filtering of immunoSEQ junctional sequences could not match full-length read filtering. Generated by immunoSEQ multiplex PCR, the TCRdb table keeps only in-frame clones and is missing some. That table furnishes V, J and clone size, whereas the DNA furnished D and trimming. This table holds over 2 million clones, 85% to 95% found once. This sample was included in a study of shared clonotypes between healthy human individuals. Overall study results and limits: Several donors showed sharing of 4.5% to 6% of naive CD4 clonotypes.

Sequenced: naive CD4+ T cells from PBMCs. The subset here: CD45RA+ positively selected. The receptor comes from a man younger than 35 in good health. Some clones in this sample may be carry-over from other donors' samples. The chain joins TRBV7-8 to TRBJ1-1; perhaps TRBD1 as D (6 bases). The CDR3 protein is CASSLERGTTEAFF. CDR3 nucleotide sequence: TGTGCCAGCAGCTTAGAGAGGGGGACCACTGAAGCTTTCTTT.